The 9 T cell receptor beta chains presented below share a single source sample, sequenced in a study of cytomegalovirus exposure and HLA in healthy donors. The PCR made use of 60 Vbeta and 13 Jbeta primers. Some clones are missing from TCRdb's copy, which holds only in-frame ones; the method was immunoSEQ multiplex PCR. The sample consists of roughly 180,000 clones, 85% of them appearing once. What was sequenced was PBMCs. The receptor set was obtained from a boy aged 2-15 years in good health and CMV-seronegative.

The rearrangement uses TRBV7-2 and TRBJ2-7; 9 bases match TRBD1. CDR3 length: 16 residues. Germline assignment: CDR1 SGHTA and CDR2 FQGNSA. J gave up 2 bases and V 1 base, and 6 bases lay outside the gene matches. CDR3 nucleotides: TGTGCCAGCAGCTTAGACACAGGGGGCCTACCCTACGAGCAGTACTTC. Its protein is CASSLDTGGLPYEQYF.

V usage is TRBV27 and J usage is TRBJ2-1; D is perhaps TRBD2 (5 bases). The CDR3 is 15 amino acids. V was shortened by 6 bases and J by 2 bases, with 14 bases between the two germline ends. Per the germline V gene, CDR1 is MNHEY and CDR2 is SMNVEV (reference sequence). The CDR3 sequence: CASSVAGRTYNEQFF. DNA of the CDR3: TGTGCCAGCAGCGTGGCGGGTAGGACCTACAATGAGCAGTTCTTC.

This clone was counted only a few times. This sequence joins TRBV14 and TRBJ1-2; D gene unclear. With 1 base removed from V and 4 bases from J, the gap between germline ends came to 16 bases. This CDR3 spans 16 amino acids. Looked up from germline, CDR1 is SGHDN and CDR2 is FVKESK. The CDR3 sequence is CASSQVDNLLRYGYTF. The DNA for the CDR3 is TGTGCCAGCAGCCAAGTTGATAATCTACTCCGCTATGGCTACACCTTC. Filled out from reference TRBV14 and TRBJ1-2, the complete variable domain reads EAGVTQFPSHSVIEKGQTVTLRCDPISGHDNLYWYRRVMGKEIKFLLHFVKESKQDESGMPNNRFLAERTGGTYSTLKVQPAELEDSGVYFCASSQVDNLLRYGYTFGSGTRLTVV.

The gene calls are TRBV2 and TRBJ2-5; 8 bases map to TRBD1. The CDR3 has 16 amino acids. In germline, CDR1 is SNHLY, CDR2 FYNNEI. Trimming removed 6 bases from V and 0 bases from J; junction bases left unmatched: 9. The CDR3 protein is CASRPTGALNQETQYF. The CDR3 nucleotides read TGTGCCAGCAGACCGACAGGGGCCCTTAACCAAGAGACCCAGTACTTC.

The chain joins TRBV5-4 to TRBJ1-2; D is ambiguous. This CDR3 is built from 14 residues. In germline, CDR1 is SGHNT, CDR2 YYREEE (reference sequence). The germline V and J ends were trimmed by 3 bases and 5 bases, with 14 bases remaining between them. The CDR3 loop is CASSSGRTDYGYTF. In DNA form, the CDR3 reads TGTGCCAGCAGCTCGGGTCGGACTGATTATGGCTACACCTTC.

The chain is built from TRBV10-3 and TRBJ1-6; D possibly corresponds to TRBD1 (6 bases). Germline V gene data show CDR1 as ENHRY and CDR2 as SYGVKD. This CDR3 region has 13 residues. Trimming took off 4 bases at V and 10 bases at J, with 11 bases between the two ends. The CDR3 sequence: CAISGGTRSPLHF. The CDR3 coding sequence is TGTGCCATCAGTGGTGGGACAAGATCACCCCTCCACTTT.

The rearrangement joins TRBV27 to TRBJ1-5; 8 nucleotides match TRBD1. After removal of 3 bases from V and 2 bases from J, the junction contained 21 bases not matched to a gene. CDR3 length equals 21 residues. The V gene's germline CDR1 is MNHEY and CDR2 SMNVEV (reference sequence). The CDR3 DNA sequence: TGTGCCAGCAGTTTGGATTTCAGGGGGCGATGCCGATCCCCGGGCAATCAGCCCCAGCATTTT. The encoded protein is CASSLDFRGRCRSPGNQPQHF.

This sequence joins TRBV28 and TRBJ1-2; 7 bases line up with TRBD1. Germline V CDR1 and CDR2: MDHEN, SYDVKM. The CDR3 sequence is 14 residues long. Trimming at V came to 5 bases and at J to 5 bases, leaving 8 bases not matched to a gene. Here the CDR3 reads CASSERQGGYGYTF. The DNA for the CDR3 is TGTGCCAGCAGTGAAAGACAGGGCGGGTATGGCTACACCTTC.

J is TRBJ2-5 and V is TRBV9; the D gene is possibly TRBD1 (5 bases). Germline assignment: CDR1 SGDLS and CDR2 YYNGEE. The CDR3 contains 15 residues. Trimming took off 7 bases at V and 2 bases at J, with 18 bases between the two ends. The CDR3 bases are TGTGCCAGCTCGTTGTCTGCGGCAGGGCAAGAGACCCAGTACTTC. Translated: CASSLSAAGQETQYF. Complete variable domain (other parts from reference TRBV9 and TRBJ2-5): DSGVTQTPKHLITATGQRVTLRCSPRSGDLSVYWYQQSLDQGLQFLIQYYNGEERAKGNILERFSAQQFPDLHSELNLSSLELGDSALYFCASSLSAAGQETQYFGPGTRLLVL.